The 22 T cell receptor beta chains given below trace back to one sample, sequenced in a study of blood T cell repertoires in COVID-19. Assay: immunoSEQ multiplex PCR; the TCRdb copy retains only in-frame clones and omits some. This sample has around 13,000 clones; approximately 80% occur once, and the top ten carry around a quarter. Specimen: peripheral blood. The receptors were gathered from a middle-aged man with active or convalescent COVID-19.

The V and J genes are TRBV6-5 and TRBJ1-2; weak D call: TRBD1 (5 bases). V was cut by 6 bases and J by 8 bases, with 10 bases left in between. The CDR3 runs 11 residues. The germline CDR1 and CDR2 sequences are MNHEY and SVGAGI. The CDR3 DNA follows: TGTGCCAGCAGGACAGAAGCGGGCTACACCTTC. Translation gives CASRTEAGYTF.

The genes are TRBV27 and TRBJ1-4; TRBD1 matches at 9 bases. Germline CDR1 reads MNHEY; CDR2 reads SMNVEV (reference sequence). The J segment lost 6 bases and the V segment lost 5 bases, leaving 10 bases of the junction unmatched. This CDR3 region has 16 residues. The CDR3 loop reads CASSVRTGERDEKLFF. CDR3 sequence (DNA): TGTGCCAGCAGTGTAAGGACAGGGGAAAGGGATGAAAAACTGTTTTTT.

This sequence joins TRBV29-1 and TRBJ2-1, with D hard to call. V gave up 4 bases and J gave up 4 bases, with 5 bases separating them. CDR1 SQVTM and CDR2 ANQGSEA come from the germline V gene. The CDR3 extends over 11 amino acids. The CDR3 region is CSVAVYNEQFF. The CDR3 bases are TGCAGCGTTGCTGTTTACAATGAGCAGTTCTTC.

This clone was seen just once. The genes are TRBV5-1 and TRBJ1-2; the D gene is possibly TRBD1 (6 bases). Germline values: CDR1 SGHRS, CDR2 YFSETQ. The ends were cut back, 0 bases at V and 8 bases at J, with 11 bases in the middle. The CDR3 loop spans 13 amino acids. This CDR3 reads CASSLDRVDGYTF. The CDR3 DNA is TGCGCCAGCAGCTTGGACAGGGTAGACGGCTACACCTTC.

V and J are TRBV11-3 and TRBJ2-1, with TRBD2 as a possible D gene (5 bases). Deletions cut 6 bases from V and 0 bases from J, with 12 bases between. Per the germline V gene, CDR1 is SGHNT and CDR2 is YENEEA. The CDR3 loop spans 15 amino acids. CDR3 in DNA: TGTGCCAGCAGGCCAACTAGTCTCTCCTACAATGAGCAGTTCTTC. As protein: CASRPTSLSYNEQFF.

The chain links TRBV5-1 to TRBJ1-2; D is unresolved. V was shortened by 3 bases and J by 2 bases, with 11 bases between the two germline ends. This CDR3 is built from 14 residues. The germline V gene encodes CDR1 SGHRS and CDR2 YFSETQ. The chain's CDR3 is CASSSTSSNYGYTF. CDR3 sequence (DNA): TGCGCCAGCAGCTCGACTTCTTCCAACTATGGCTACACCTTC.

The chain combines TRBV7-3 with TRBJ2-7; 11 bases match TRBD2. Germline assignment: CDR1 SGHTA and CDR2 FQGTGA. This CDR3 region has 19 residues. Trimming at V came to 1 base and at J to 0 bases, leaving 11 bases not matched to a gene. CDR3 sequence (DNA): TGTGCCAGCAGCTTAATGGGGGGGACTAGCGGCAGTAGCTCCTACGAGCAGTACTTC. Translated: CASSLMGGTSGSSSYEQYF.

This chain connects TRBV18 to TRBJ2-7, with TRBD1 matching 9 bases. The germline V gene encodes CDR1 KGHSH and CDR2 LQKENI. The J segment lost 1 base and the V segment lost 3 bases, leaving 1 base of the junction unmatched. The CDR3 has 14 residues. The CDR3 DNA sequence: TGTGCCAGCTCACCTGGACAGGGGTCCTACGAGCAGTACTTC. Protein product: CASSPGQGSYEQYF.

This clone was counted only a few times. J is TRBJ1-6 and V is TRBV10-3; D gene ambiguous. The CDR3 runs to 14 residues. Germline V lookup: CDR1 ENHRY, CDR2 SYGVKD. Trimming cost V 7 bases and J 5 bases, with 12 bases left between them. CDR3 in DNA: TGTGCCATCAACCCGGGAACTAATAATTCACCCCTCCACTTT. Its translation: CAINPGTNNSPLHF.

The CDR3 spells CASSLIKGGTDTQYF. The DNA for the CDR3 is TGTGCCAGCAGCTTAATCAAGGGGGGGACAGATACGCAGTATTTT. The chain uses TRBV11-3 and TRBJ2-3; possibly TRBD2 for D (7 bases). The CDR3 totals 15 residues. The ends were cut back, 2 bases at V and 3 bases at J, with 12 bases in the middle. The germline V gene encodes CDR1 SGHNT and CDR2 YENEEA.

This clone has a handful of counts. V usage is TRBV6-2 or TRBV6-3 and J usage is TRBJ1-5; 7 bases are a match to TRBD1. J lost 5 bases, V lost 6 bases, and 10 bases had no gene match. Germline CDR1 is MNHEY and CDR2 is SVGEGT. This CDR3 region has 15 residues. This CDR3 reads CASSETRDSYQPQHF. As DNA, the CDR3 is TGTGCCAGCAGCGAAACACGGGACAGCTATCAGCCCCAGCATTTT.

This clone came up once. The V call is TRBV9, the J call TRBJ1-5, with D unclear. The V end lost 3 bases, the J end lost 4 bases, and 14 bases lay between the germline ends. CDR1 and CDR2 (germline): SGDLS, YYNGEE. The CDR3 sequence is 15 residues long. CDR3 protein: CASSAAGGENQPQHF. The CDR3 DNA sequence: TGTGCCAGCAGCGCCGCCGGCGGGGAGAATCAGCCCCAGCATTTT.

This chain links TRBV6-1 with TRBJ2-7; D is uncertain. CDR1 and CDR2 from the germline V gene are MNHNS and SASEGT. The CDR3 consists of 11 residues. Trimming removed 3 bases at V and 4 bases at J, with 4 bases between. CDR3 amino acids: CASSDGYEQYF. The DNA of the CDR3 is TGTGCCAGCAGTGACGGGTACGAGCAGTACTTC.

This chain uses TRBV7-8 with TRBJ1-5, with D tentatively TRBD1 (6 bases). The length of the CDR3 is 14 residues. The V and J ends lost 4 bases and 7 bases respectively, with 14 bases between them. Per germline, CDR1 SGHVS and CDR2 FQNEAQ. CDR3 in amino acids: CASSYGGGGQPQHF. In DNA form, the CDR3 reads TGTGCCAGCAGCTATGGGGGGGGCGGGCAGCCCCAGCATTTT.

The chain uses TRBV10-3 and TRBJ2-2; perhaps TRBD2 as D (5 bases). Germline V lookup: CDR1 ENHRY, CDR2 SYGVKD. With 0 bases removed from V and 0 bases from J, the gap between germline ends came to 8 bases. The CDR3 is 16 residues long. Written as DNA, the CDR3 is TGTGCCATCAGTGAGTCTGGACTCACGAACACCGGGGAGCTGTTTTTT. This encodes CAISESGLTNTGELFF.

This rearrangement joins TRBV28 to TRBJ1-4; 7 bases match TRBD1. The V gene's germline CDR1 is MDHEN and CDR2 SYDVKM. J was trimmed by 0 bases and V by 5 bases; bases with no gene match: 6. The CDR3 is 16 residues long. DNA for the CDR3: TGTGCCAGCAGTAGGGACAGCGGTGCAACTAATGAAAAACTGTTTTTT. Encoded protein: CASSRDSGATNEKLFF. Full variable domain (outside the CDR3, taken from reference TRBV28 and TRBJ1-4): DVKVTQSSRYLVKRTGEKVFLECVQDMDHENMFWYRQDPGLGLRLIYFSYDVKMKEKGDIPEGYSVSREKKERFSLILESASTNQTSMYLCASSRDSGATNEKLFFGSGTQLSVL.

V and J are TRBV5-6 and TRBJ2-2, with unresolved D. V dropped 5 bases and J dropped 0 bases, with 11 bases sitting between them. The CDR3 has 15 residues. Germline assignment: CDR1 SGHDT and CDR2 YYEEEE. The CDR3 nucleotides are TGTGCCAGCAGAAGAGCGAACGCGAACACCGGGGAGCTGTTTTTT. Amino acids: CASRRANANTGELFF.

This clone was seen more than once but under ten times. This rearrangement joins TRBV27 to TRBJ2-7; D might be TRBD1 (6 bases). Trimming removed 4 bases at V and 2 bases at J, with 15 bases between. The CDR3 has 15 residues. CDR1 MNHEY and CDR2 SMNVEV come from the germline V gene (reference sequence). The chain's CDR3 is CASSSFRGSPYEQYF. CDR3 DNA sequence: TGTGCCAGCAGTTCGTTCAGGGGATCCCCCTACGAGCAGTACTTC.

J is TRBJ2-5 and V is TRBV27; TRBD2 is a possible D gene (6 bases). V lost 6 bases and J lost 2, with 13 bases in between. CDR3 size: 14 residues. CDR1 MNHEY and CDR2 SMNVEV come from the germline V gene (reference sequence). Here the CDR3 reads CASRLRGLQETQYF. DNA for the CDR3: TGTGCCAGCAGGTTACGGGGGTTACAAGAGACCCAGTACTTC.

This clone was picked up one time. The chain employs TRBV2 and TRBJ1-1; a weak D match, TRBD1 (6 bases). The CDR3 consists of 14 residues. Germline V CDR1 and CDR2: SNHLY, FYNNEI. V lost 6 bases to trimming and J lost 1 base, with 12 bases between them. The CDR3 is CASREETGNTEAFF. CDR3 DNA: TGTGCCAGCAGGGAGGAGACAGGGAACACTGAAGCTTTCTTT.

The chain has TRBV7-2 and TRBJ2-7, with TRBD2 matching 8 bases. The germline gives CDR1 SGHTA, CDR2 FQGNSA. With 1 base clipped from V and 7 bases from J, the junction kept 6 bases outside the gene matches. CDR3 length equals 14 residues. This chain's CDR3 is CASSLGAGVGEQYF. In nucleotides, the CDR3 is TGTGCCAGCAGCTTAGGAGCGGGAGTGGGAGAGCAGTACTTC.

This clone was seen a single time. This chain connects TRBV5-6 to TRBJ2-3; 7 bases are a match to TRBD1. The CDR3 covers 15 residues. Germline values: CDR1 SGHDT, CDR2 YYEEEE. Losses at the gene ends were 0 bases for V and 3 bases for J; bases not matched to a gene: 4. The DNA of the CDR3 is TGTGCCAGCAGCTTGGCAGGGGGTGGAACAGATACGCAGTATTTT. Protein sequence: CASSLAGGGTDTQYF.